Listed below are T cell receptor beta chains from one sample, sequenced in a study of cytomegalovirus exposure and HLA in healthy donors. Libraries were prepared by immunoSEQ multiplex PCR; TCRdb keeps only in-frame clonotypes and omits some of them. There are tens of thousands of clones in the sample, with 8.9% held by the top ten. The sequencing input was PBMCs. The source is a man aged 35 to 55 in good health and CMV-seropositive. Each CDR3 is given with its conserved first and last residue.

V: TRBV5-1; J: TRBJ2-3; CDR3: CASRGGPTTDTQYF
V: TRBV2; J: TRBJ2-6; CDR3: CASSHTTKPKDRWETGANVLTF
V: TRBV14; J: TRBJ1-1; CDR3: CASSQGLGPGKRNTEAFF
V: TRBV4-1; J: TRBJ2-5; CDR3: CASSPQAGGIWETQYF
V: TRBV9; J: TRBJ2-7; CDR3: CASSTLGTPFRQYF
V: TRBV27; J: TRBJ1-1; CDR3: CASSSQGTEAFF
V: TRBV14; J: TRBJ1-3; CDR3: CASSLPAGDTIYF
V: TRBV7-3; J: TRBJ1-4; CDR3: CASRPNLKFAEKLFF
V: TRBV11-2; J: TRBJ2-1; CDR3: CASSLVGSGAHNEQFF
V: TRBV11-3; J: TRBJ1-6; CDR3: CASSLEGNSPLHF
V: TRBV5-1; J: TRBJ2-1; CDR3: CASSLPRVITYNEQFF
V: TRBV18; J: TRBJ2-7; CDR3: CASSPLYINEQYF
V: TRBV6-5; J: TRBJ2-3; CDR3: CASGVTGLLTDTQYF
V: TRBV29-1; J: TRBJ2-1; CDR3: CSVEFGTGKGYNEQFF
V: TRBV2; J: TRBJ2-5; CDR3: CASSEMEPETQYF
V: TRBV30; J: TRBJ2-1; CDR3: CAWSVEGWHNEQFF
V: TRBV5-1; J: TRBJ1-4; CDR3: CASSSLGESNEKLFF
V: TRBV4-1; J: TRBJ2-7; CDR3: CASSQDLGSGSYEQYF
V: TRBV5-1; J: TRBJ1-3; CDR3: CASSLGGGFTSGNTIYF
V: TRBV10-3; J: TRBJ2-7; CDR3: CAIRGTTYEQYF
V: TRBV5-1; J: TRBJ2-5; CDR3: CASSDVPGQTETQYF
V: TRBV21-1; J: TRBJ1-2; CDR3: CASSKPDRGYGYTF
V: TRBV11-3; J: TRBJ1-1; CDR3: CASSPWGGGTEAFF
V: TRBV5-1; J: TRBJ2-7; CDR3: CASSSRGFSYEQYF
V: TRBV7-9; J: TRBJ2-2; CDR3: CASSPPASGSNTGELFF
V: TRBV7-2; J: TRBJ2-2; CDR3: CASSLALAGAGELFF
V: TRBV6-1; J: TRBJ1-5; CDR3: CASSEEQGSNQPQHF
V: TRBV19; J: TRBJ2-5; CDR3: CASSIGTGIETQYF
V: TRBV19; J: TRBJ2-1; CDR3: CASSIAAGVYNEQFF